Following are 12 T cell receptor beta chains from one sample sequenced in a study of blood T cell repertoires in COVID-19. The repertoire was sequenced with immunoSEQ multiplex PCR; TCRdb's copy has only in-frame clones and lacks some. Among more than 90,000 clones listed, around 87% were seen once. Sequenced sample: peripheral blood. Receptors were obtained from a woman in her 30s with acute or convalescent COVID-19.

This chain uses TRBV7-9 with TRBJ1-6, with a possible D match to TRBD1 (6 bases). The CDR3 extends over 16 amino acids. CDR1 and CDR2 from the germline V gene are SEHNR and FQNEAQ (reference sequence). The V end lost 3 bases, the J end lost 0 bases, and 9 bases lay between the germline ends. The CDR3 sequence is CASSFQGSSYNSPLHF. The CDR3 DNA reads TGTGCCAGCAGCTTCCAGGGGAGCTCCTATAATTCACCCCTCCACTTT.

The J gene is TRBJ2-2, the V gene TRBV10-3; perhaps TRBD1 as D (5 bases). V was clipped by 10 bases and J by 5 bases, with 20 bases between them. CDR1 is ENHRY, CDR2 SYGVKD, per germline. The length of the CDR3 is 15 residues. The CDR3 region has the DNA TGTGCCACCAGAGCTCAAGGGGAAGGGACCGGGGAGCTGTTTTTT. Translated: CATRAQGEGTGELFF.

The rearrangement links TRBV7-2 to TRBJ2-1; 8 nucleotides agree with TRBD2. After removal of 1 base from V and 4 bases from J, the junction contained 3 bases not matched to a gene. Per the germline V gene, CDR1 is SGHTA and CDR2 is FQGNSA. This CDR3 has 15 amino acids. The CDR3 region is CASSLEGLGYNEQFF. The CDR3 coding sequence is TGTGCCAGCAGCTTAGAGGGACTAGGTTACAATGAGCAGTTCTTC.

V and J are TRBV7-3 and TRBJ2-5; TRBD2 is a possible D gene (7 bases). Germline V gives CDR1 SGHTA, CDR2 FQGTGA. The CDR3 runs to 15 residues. The ends were cut back, 5 bases at V and 4 bases at J, with 17 bases in the middle. The CDR3 sequence is CASSAQGGGLETQYF. The CDR3 DNA is TGTGCCAGCAGCGCCCAAGGGGGAGGGCTAGAGACCCAGTACTTC.

This clone was detected once. V is TRBV20-1 and J is TRBJ1-5, with unresolved D. The CDR3 runs 14 residues. With 3 bases removed from V and 0 bases from J, the gap between germline ends came to 9 bases. In germline, CDR1 is DFQATT, CDR2 SNEGSKA (reference sequence). The CDR3 coding sequence is TGCAGTGCTAGTGGCCGGGGTAGCAATCAGCCCCAGCATTTT. Protein product: CSASGRGSNQPQHF.

This clone has only a few counts. At one of its ends the junction is not consistent with the germline gene, which may arise from a read error. This chain joins TRBV5-6 and TRBJ2-7, with D perhaps TRBD2 (5 bases). This CDR3 region has 12 residues. The V gene's germline CDR1 is SGHDT and CDR2 YYEEEE. The CDR3 DNA sequence: TGTGCCAGCAGCACCGCGAGGGCTAGAGACCACTTC. It codes for CASSTARARDHF. Together with reference TRBV5-6 and TRBJ2-7, the CDR3 gives the full variable domain: DAGVTQSPTHLIKTRGQQVTLRCSPKSGHDTVSWYQQALGQGPQFIFQYYEEEERQRGNFPDRFSGHQFPNYSSELNVNALLLGDSALYLCASSTARARDHFGPGTRLTVT.

This clone is a singleton in its sample. Other nucleotide sequences from this sample produce the same CDR3. This rearrangement joins TRBV27 to TRBJ2-3; TRBD1 matches 9 bases. V shed 2 bases and J 5 bases; nucleotides not matched to a gene: 5. From germline, CDR1 is MNHEY and CDR2 SMNVEV (reference sequence). The CDR3 covers 15 residues. The CDR3 spells CASSLGDRGGDTQYF. The CDR3, as DNA: TGTGCCAGCAGTTTAGGCGACAGGGGGGGAGATACGCAGTATTTT.

The chain couples TRBV2 to TRBJ2-3; 10 positions match TRBD2. Germline V gene sequence: CDR1 SNHLY, CDR2 FYNNEI. J lost 5 bases, V lost 8 bases, and 7 bases had no gene match. The CDR3 has 14 residues. For the CDR3, the DNA is TGTGCCAGCCCTCAGCGGGGGGGCCAAGATACGCAGTATTTT. Translated: CASPQRGGQDTQYF.

The gene calls are TRBV7-8 and TRBJ1-2; D might be TRBD1 (6 bases). Germline assignment: CDR1 SGHVS and CDR2 FQNEAQ. CDR3 size: 13 residues. Trimming pared 0 bases from V and 7 bases from J, leaving 9 bases between. In DNA, the CDR3 is TGTGCCAGCAGCTTAGCGGACAGAGGTGGCTACACCTTC. Translation: CASSLADRGGYTF.

This chain connects TRBV5-1 to TRBJ2-3; TRBD1 might be the D (5 bases). This CDR3 is built from 15 residues. The germline V gene has CDR1 SGHRS and CDR2 YFSETQ. The germline V and J ends were trimmed by 2 bases and 3 bases, with 13 bases remaining between them. The CDR3 spells CASSFRPDSTDTQYF. For the CDR3, the DNA is TGCGCCAGCAGCTTCCGCCCCGACAGTACAGATACGCAGTATTTT.

This chain connects TRBV2 to TRBJ1-6, with D perhaps matching TRBD1 (5 bases). The CDR3 spans 14 residues. Germline V gene lookup returns CDR1 SNHLY and CDR2 FYNNEI. V was cut by 0 bases and J by 8 bases, with 8 bases left in between. CDR3 in amino acids: CASSEARVHSPLHF. In DNA, the CDR3 is TGTGCCAGCAGTGAAGCCAGGGTCCATTCACCCCTCCACTTT.

This sequence joins TRBV6-5 and TRBJ2-5, with D maybe TRBD2 (5 bases). V lost 5 bases and J 7 bases, leaving 8 bases between the germline ends. This CDR3 is 11 amino acids long. Germline-derived CDR1 and CDR2 are MNHEY and SVGAGI. CDR3 nucleotide sequence: TGTGCCAGCAGTACCGGAGGGACCCAGTACTTC. Protein: CASSTGGTQYF.